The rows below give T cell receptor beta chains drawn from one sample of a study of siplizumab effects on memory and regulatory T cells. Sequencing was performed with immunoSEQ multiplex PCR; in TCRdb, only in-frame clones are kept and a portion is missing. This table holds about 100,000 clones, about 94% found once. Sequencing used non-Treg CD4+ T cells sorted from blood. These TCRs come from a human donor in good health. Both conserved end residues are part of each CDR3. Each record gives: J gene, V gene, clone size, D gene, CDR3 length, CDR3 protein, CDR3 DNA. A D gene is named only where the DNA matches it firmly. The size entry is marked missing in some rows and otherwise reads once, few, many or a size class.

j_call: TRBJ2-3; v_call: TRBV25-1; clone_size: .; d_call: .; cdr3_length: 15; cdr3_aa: CASSASGGITDTQYF; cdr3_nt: TGTGCCAGCAGTGCCAGTGGCGGAATCACAGATACGCAGTATTTT
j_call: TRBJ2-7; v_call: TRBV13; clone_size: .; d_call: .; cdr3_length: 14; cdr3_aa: CASRRGSGTGEQYF; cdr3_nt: TGTGCCAGCAGAAGGGGGAGTGGGACGGGCGAGCAGTACTTC
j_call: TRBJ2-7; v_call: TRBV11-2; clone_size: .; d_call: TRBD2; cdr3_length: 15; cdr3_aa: CASSLETSGPYEQYF; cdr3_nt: TGTGCCAGCAGCTTAGAGACTAGCGGTCCCTACGAGCAGTACTTC
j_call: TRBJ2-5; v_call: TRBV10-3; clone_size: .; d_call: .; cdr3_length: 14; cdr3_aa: CAISELALQETQYF; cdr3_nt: TGTGCCATCAGTGAACTAGCTTTACAAGAGACCCAGTACTTC
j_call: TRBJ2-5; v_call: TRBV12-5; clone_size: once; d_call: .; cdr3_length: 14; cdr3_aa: CASGSGQNEETQYF; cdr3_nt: TGTGCTAGTGGTAGCGGACAGAACGAAGAGACCCAGTACTTC
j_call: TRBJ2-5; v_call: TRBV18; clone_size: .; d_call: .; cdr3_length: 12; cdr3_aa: CASSPRRETQYF; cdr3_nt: TGTGCCAGCTCACCACGGAGAGAGACCCAGTACTTC
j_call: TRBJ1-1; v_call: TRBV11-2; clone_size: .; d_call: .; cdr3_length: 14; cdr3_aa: CASMGSGWNTEAFF; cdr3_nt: TGTGCCAGCATGGGATCGGGTTGGAATACTGAAGCTTTCTTT
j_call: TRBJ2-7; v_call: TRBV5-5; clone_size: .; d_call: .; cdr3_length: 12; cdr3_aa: CASSNGAYEQYF; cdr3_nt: TGTGCCAGCAGCAACGGAGCTTACGAGCAGTACTTC
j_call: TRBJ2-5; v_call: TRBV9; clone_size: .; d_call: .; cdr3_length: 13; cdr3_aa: CASSVEKEGTQYF; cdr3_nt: TGTGCCAGCAGCGTAGAAAAGGAAGGGACCCAGTACTTC
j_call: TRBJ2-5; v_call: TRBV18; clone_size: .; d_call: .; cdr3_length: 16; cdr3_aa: CASSPPGRGDQETQYF; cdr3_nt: TGTGCCAGCTCACCACCGGGCCGAGGAGATCAAGAGACCCAGTACTTC
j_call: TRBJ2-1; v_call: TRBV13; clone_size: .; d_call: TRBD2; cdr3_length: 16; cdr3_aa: CASSFRTSGSFYEQFF; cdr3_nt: TGTGCCAGCAGCTTTAGGACTAGCGGTTCTTTCTATGAGCAGTTCTTC
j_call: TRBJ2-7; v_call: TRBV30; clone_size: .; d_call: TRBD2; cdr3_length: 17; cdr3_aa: CAWSGQRTSGRKGEQYF; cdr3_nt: TGTGCCTGGAGTGGACAGCGGACTAGCGGGAGGAAAGGGGAGCAGTACTTC
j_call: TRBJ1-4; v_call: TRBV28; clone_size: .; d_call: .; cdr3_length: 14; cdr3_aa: CASNAGRSNEKLFF; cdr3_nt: TGTGCCAGCAACGCAGGGAGATCTAATGAAAAACTGTTTTTT
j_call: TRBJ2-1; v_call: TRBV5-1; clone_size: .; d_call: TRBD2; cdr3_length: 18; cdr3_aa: CASSSSGTSGVSYNEQFF; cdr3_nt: TGCGCCAGCAGCTCGTCCGGGACTAGCGGGGTCTCCTACAATGAGCAGTTCTTC
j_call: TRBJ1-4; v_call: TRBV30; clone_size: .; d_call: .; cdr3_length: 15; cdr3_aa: CAWNLGGPDPGKLFF; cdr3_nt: TGTGCCTGGAACCTAGGGGGACCAGACCCAGGAAAACTGTTTTTT
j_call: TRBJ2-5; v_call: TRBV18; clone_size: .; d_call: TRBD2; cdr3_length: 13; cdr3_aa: CASSAGTRETQYF; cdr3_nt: TGTGCCAGCTCAGCGGGGACTAGAGAGACCCAGTACTTC
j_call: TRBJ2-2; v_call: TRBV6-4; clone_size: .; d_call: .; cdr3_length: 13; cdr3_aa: CASSQTIFGELFF; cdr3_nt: TGTGCCAGCAGCCAGACTATTTTCGGGGAGCTGTTTTTT
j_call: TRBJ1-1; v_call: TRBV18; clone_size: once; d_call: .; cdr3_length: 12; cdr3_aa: CASSPGNTEAFF; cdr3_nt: TGTGCCAGCTCACCGGGGAACACTGAAGCTTTCTTT
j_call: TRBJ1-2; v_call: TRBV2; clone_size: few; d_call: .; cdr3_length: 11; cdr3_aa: CASRGVGGYTF; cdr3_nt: TGTGCCAGCAGGGGGGTAGGTGGCTACACCTTC
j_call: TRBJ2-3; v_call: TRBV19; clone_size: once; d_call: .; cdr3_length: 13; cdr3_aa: CASRAGPTDTQYF; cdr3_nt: TGTGCCAGTAGGGCTGGCCCTACAGATACGCAGTATTTT
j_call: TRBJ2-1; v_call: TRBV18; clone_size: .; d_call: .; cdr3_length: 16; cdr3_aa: CASSPQAVSSYNEQFF; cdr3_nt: TGTGCCAGCTCACCACAGGCGGTAAGCTCCTACAATGAGCAGTTCTTC
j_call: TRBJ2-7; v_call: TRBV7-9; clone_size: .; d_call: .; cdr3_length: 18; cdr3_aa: CASSFETILSVFSYEQYF; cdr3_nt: TGTGCCAGCAGCTTTGAGACTATCCTATCCGTCTTCTCCTACGAGCAGTACTTC
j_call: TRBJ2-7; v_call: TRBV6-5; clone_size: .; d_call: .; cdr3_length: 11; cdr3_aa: CASSHKYEQYF; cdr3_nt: TGTGCCAGCAGTCACAAGTACGAGCAGTACTTC
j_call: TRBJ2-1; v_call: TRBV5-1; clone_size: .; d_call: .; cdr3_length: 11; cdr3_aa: CASSLFFEQFF; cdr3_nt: TGCGCCAGCAGCTTGTTCTTTGAGCAGTTCTTC
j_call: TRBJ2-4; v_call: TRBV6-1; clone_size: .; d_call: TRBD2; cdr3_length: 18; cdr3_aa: CASSDPGLAGVSKNIQYF; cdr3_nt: TGTGCCAGCAGTGACCCGGGACTAGCGGGAGTGTCCAAAAACATTCAGTACTTC
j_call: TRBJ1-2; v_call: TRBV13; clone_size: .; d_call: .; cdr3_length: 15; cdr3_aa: CASSLVWGGDGGYTF; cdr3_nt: TGTGCCAGCAGCTTAGTCTGGGGCGGAGATGGAGGCTACACCTTC
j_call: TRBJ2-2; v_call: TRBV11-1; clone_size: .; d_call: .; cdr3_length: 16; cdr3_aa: CASSFHSGLGTGELFF; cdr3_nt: TGTGCCAGCAGCTTCCATTCAGGGCTGGGCACCGGGGAGCTGTTTTTT
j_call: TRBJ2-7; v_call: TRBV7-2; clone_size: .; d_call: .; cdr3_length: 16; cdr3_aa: CASSIQPGDTAYEQYF; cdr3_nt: TGTGCCAGCAGCATACAACCTGGGGATACCGCCTACGAGCAGTACTTC
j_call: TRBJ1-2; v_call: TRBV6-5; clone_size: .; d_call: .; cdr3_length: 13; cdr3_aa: CASSSTGIYGYTF; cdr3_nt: TGTGCCAGCAGTTCGACAGGAATCTATGGCTACACCTTC
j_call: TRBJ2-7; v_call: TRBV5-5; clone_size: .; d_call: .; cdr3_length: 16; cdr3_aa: CASSFISGTGPYEQYF; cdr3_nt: TGTGCCAGCAGCTTCATAAGTGGAACGGGGCCCTACGAGCAGTACTTC
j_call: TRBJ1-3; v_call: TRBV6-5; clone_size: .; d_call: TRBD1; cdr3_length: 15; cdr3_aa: CASRLRGSSGNTIYF; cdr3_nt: TGTGCCAGCAGACTCAGGGGGAGCTCTGGAAACACCATATATTTT
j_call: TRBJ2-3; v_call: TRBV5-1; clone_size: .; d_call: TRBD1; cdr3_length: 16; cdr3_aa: CASRTGTGLITDTQYF; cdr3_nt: TGCGCCAGCAGAACAGGGACAGGGCTCATCACAGATACGCAGTATTTT
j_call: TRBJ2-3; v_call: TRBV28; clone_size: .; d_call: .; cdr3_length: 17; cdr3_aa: CASSIPTGKNMSHTQYF; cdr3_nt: TGTGCCAGCAGTATCCCGACCGGGAAGAACATGAGCCATACGCAGTATTTT
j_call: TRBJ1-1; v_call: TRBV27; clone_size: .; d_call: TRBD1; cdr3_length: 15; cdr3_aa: CASSLRQGLNTEAFF; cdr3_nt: TGTGCCAGCAGTTTGAGACAGGGGTTGAACACTGAAGCTTTCTTT
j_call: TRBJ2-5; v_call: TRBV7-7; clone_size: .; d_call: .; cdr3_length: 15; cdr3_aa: CASSLWGREQETQYF; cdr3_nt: TGTGCCAGCAGCTTATGGGGCCGAGAACAAGAGACCCAGTACTTC
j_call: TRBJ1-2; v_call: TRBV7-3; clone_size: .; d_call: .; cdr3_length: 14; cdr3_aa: CASSLRAGMGGYTF; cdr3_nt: TGTGCCAGCAGCTTAAGGGCAGGGATGGGCGGCTACACCTTC
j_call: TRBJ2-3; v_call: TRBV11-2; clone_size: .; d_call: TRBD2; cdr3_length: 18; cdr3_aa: CASSRIMTSGGGADTQYF; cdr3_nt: TGTGCCAGCAGCCGAATCATGACTAGCGGCGGAGGGGCAGATACGCAGTATTTT
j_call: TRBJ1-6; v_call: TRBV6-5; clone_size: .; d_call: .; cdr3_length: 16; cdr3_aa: CASSYQRRRLNSPLHF; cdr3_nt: TGTGCCAGCAGTTACCAGCGTCGGCGGCTTAATTCACCCCTCCACTTT
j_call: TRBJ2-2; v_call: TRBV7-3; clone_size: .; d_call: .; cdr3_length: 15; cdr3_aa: CASSFSRSGTGELFF; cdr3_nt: TGTGCCAGCAGCTTTAGCCGTTCGGGGACCGGGGAGCTGTTTTTT
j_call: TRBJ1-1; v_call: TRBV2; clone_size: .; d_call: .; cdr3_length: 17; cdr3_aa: CASSVRYGSYGNTEAFF; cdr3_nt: TGTGCCAGCAGTGTTAGGTATGGATCTTACGGGAACACTGAAGCTTTCTTT
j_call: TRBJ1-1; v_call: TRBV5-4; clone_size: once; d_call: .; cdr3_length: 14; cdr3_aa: CASSKTGKYTEAFF; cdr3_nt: TGTGCCAGCAGCAAAACAGGGAAGTACACTGAAGCTTTCTTT
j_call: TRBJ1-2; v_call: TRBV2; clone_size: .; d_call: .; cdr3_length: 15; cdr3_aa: CASSVTRGANYGYTF; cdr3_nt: TGTGCCAGCAGTGTTACCAGGGGAGCTAACTATGGCTACACCTTC
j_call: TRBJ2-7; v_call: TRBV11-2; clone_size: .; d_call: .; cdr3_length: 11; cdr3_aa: CASSSFHEQYF; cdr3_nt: TGTGCCAGCAGCTCCTTCCACGAGCAGTACTTC
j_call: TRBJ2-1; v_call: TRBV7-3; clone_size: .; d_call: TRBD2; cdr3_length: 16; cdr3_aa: CASSSPGLAGVNEQFF; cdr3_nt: TGTGCCAGCAGCTCCCCGGGACTAGCGGGAGTCAATGAGCAGTTCTTC
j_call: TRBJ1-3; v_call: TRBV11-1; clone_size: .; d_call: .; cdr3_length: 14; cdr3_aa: CASSLWRQPSTIYF; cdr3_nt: TGTGCCAGCAGCTTATGGCGTCAACCTTCCACCATATATTTT
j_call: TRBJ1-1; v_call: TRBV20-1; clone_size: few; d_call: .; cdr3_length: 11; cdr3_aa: CSATENTEAFF; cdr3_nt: TGCAGTGCCACCGAGAACACTGAAGCTTTCTTT
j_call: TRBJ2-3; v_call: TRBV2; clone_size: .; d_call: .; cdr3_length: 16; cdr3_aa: CASSEILAGVGDTQYF; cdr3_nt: TGTGCCAGCAGTGAAATCTTGGCAGGGGTCGGGGATACGCAGTATTTT
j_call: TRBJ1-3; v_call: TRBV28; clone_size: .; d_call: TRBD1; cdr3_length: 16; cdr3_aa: CASGTGSANSGNTIYF; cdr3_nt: TGTGCCAGCGGGACAGGTTCGGCGAACTCTGGAAACACCATATATTTT
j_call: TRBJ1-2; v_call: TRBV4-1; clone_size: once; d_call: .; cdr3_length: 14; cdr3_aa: CASSQVEGSYGYTF; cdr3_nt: TGCGCCAGCAGCCAAGTAGAGGGATCCTATGGCTACACCTTC
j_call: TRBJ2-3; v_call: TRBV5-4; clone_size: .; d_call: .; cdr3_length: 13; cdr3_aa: CASSLGFADTQYF; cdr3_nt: TGTGCCAGCAGCTTGGGATTTGCCGATACGCAGTATTTT
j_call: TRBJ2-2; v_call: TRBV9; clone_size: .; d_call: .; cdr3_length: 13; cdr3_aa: CASSVVSTGELFF; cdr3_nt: TGTGCCAGCAGCGTCGTGAGTACCGGGGAGCTGTTTTTT